One sample yielded the 19 T cell receptor beta chains listed below, sequenced in a study of shared clonotypes between healthy human individuals. TCRdb keeps only in-frame clones here, not all; method: immunoSEQ multiplex PCR. The repertoire holds 190,000 or so clones, around 63% seen once, with about 10% in the top ten. What was sequenced was memory CD4+ T cells sorted from blood. The subset denotes: CD45RA-negative fraction. The receptors here all came from a man aged 25 to 40 in good health.

This clone was recorded many times. CDR3 sequence reads: CASSHNRGDTQYF. In DNA form, the CDR3 reads TGCGCCAGCAGCCATAATAGGGGAGATACGCAGTATTTT. The chain uses TRBV4-3 and TRBJ2-3; D may be TRBD1 (5 bases). Per germline, CDR1 LGHNA and CDR2 YSLEER. CDR3 length equals 13 residues. Trimming stripped 3 bases from V and 5 bases from J, with 9 bases between.

J is TRBJ2-1 and V is TRBV5-1, with 11 positions matching TRBD2. CDR3 length: 16 residues. Trimming removed 4 bases from V and 4 bases from J; junction bases left unmatched: 7. The germline V gene encodes CDR1 SGHRS and CDR2 YFSETQ. The CDR3 here is CASSPSTSGTYNEQFF. Here the CDR3 DNA reads TGCGCCAGCAGCCCTTCGACTAGCGGGACATACAATGAGCAGTTCTTC.

V gene TRBV28 combines with J gene TRBJ1-2; D gene uncertain. CDR3 length: 12 residues. Trimming took 3 bases from V and 4 from J, leaving 6 bases between them. Germline CDR1 is MDHEN and CDR2 is SYDVKM. The CDR3 reads CASSLVAYGYTF. The DNA of the CDR3 is TGTGCCAGCAGTTTGGTTGCCTATGGCTACACCTTC.

This chain uses TRBV6-1 with TRBJ2-7; D unresolved. The V gene lost 8 bases and the J gene lost 3 bases, with 17 bases spanning the gap. Germline V CDR1 and CDR2: MNHNS, SASEGT. The CDR3 consists of 14 residues. CDR3 nucleotides: TGTGCCAGCTCGCAGTTCACGGTCCGCTACGAGCAGTACTTC. Translation gives CASSQFTVRYEQYF.

This clone is a singleton in its sample. This chain links TRBV18 with TRBJ2-3; 7 nucleotides match TRBD1. With V trimmed by 1 base and J by 1 base, 14 bases remained unmatched. Germline assignment: CDR1 KGHSH and CDR2 LQKENI. The CDR3 spans 19 residues. CDR3 sequence reads: CASSPLFARGGSRTDTQYF. In nucleotides, the CDR3 is TGTGCCAGCTCACCACTCTTCGCTAGAGGGGGCTCTCGCACAGATACGCAGTATTTT.

The J gene is TRBJ2-1, the V gene TRBV11-2; no definite D call. The CDR3 runs to 14 residues. From germline, CDR1 is SGHAT and CDR2 FQNNGV. V was trimmed by 1 base and J by 1 base, leaving 5 bases between them. CDR3 DNA sequence: TGTGCCAGCAGCTTAGCGGCGTCCTACAATGAGCAGTTCTTC. Protein sequence: CASSLAASYNEQFF.

This clone came up once. The gene calls are TRBV7-1 and TRBJ2-5, with 8 nucleotides matching TRBD2. Being an ORF, TRBV7-1 has a function that is uncertain. The CDR3 is 13 amino acids. J gave up 4 bases and V 4 bases, and 2 bases lay outside the gene matches. The CDR3 spells CASSYLAGETQYF. For the CDR3, the DNA is TGTGCCAGCAGCTACCTAGCGGGAGAGACCCAGTACTTC.

This clone turned up a few times. The CDR3 sequence: CASSSQWRTGELFF. The CDR3 DNA reads as TGTGCCAGCTCATCTCAATGGAGGACCGGGGAGCTGTTTTTT. The V gene is TRBV18, the J gene TRBJ2-2, with D perhaps TRBD2 (5 bases). The germline V gene encodes CDR1 KGHSH and CDR2 LQKENI. V gave up 5 bases and J gave up 5 bases, with 12 bases separating them. There are 14 residues in the CDR3. Complete variable domain (other parts from reference TRBV18 and TRBJ2-2): NAGVMQNPRHLVRRRGQEARLRCSPMKGHSHVYWYRQLPEEGLKFMVYLQKENIIDESGMPKERFSAEFPKEGPSILRIQQVVRGDSAAYFCASSSQWRTGELFFGEGSRLTVL.

V is TRBV6-6 and J is TRBJ2-7; D not certain. V dropped 8 bases and J dropped 2 bases, with 10 bases sitting between them. Germline values: CDR1 MNHNY, CDR2 SVGAGI (reference sequence). The CDR3 covers 12 residues. The DNA for the CDR3 is TGTGCCAGCGGCCCATCTACCTACGAGCAGTACTTC. Protein: CASGPSTYEQYF.

The V and J genes are TRBV18 and TRBJ1-1, with D uncertain. Trimming cost V 0 bases and J 3 bases, with 5 bases left between them. Looked up from germline, CDR1 is KGHSH and CDR2 is LQKENI. CDR3 size: 13 residues. The CDR3 reads CASSPPMDTEAFF. CDR3 nucleotide sequence: TGTGCCAGCTCACCACCGATGGACACTGAAGCTTTCTTT.

The rearrangement uses TRBV7-4 and TRBJ2-7; D is ambiguous. The V gene lost 5 bases and the J gene lost 7 bases, with 21 bases spanning the gap. CDR1 SGHVT and CDR2 SQSDAQ come from the germline V gene. CDR3 length: 15 residues. Written as DNA, the CDR3 is TGTGCCAGCAGCCCTATGGGGTTGGGTCATCAAGAGCAGTACTTC. This codes for CASSPMGLGHQEQYF.

This chain links TRBV30 with TRBJ2-6; D possibly uses TRBD1 or TRBD2 (5 bases each). Trimming shortened V by 2 bases and J by 7 bases, and 9 bases separated the two germline ends. The CDR3 spans 13 residues. Germline lookup yields CDR1 GTSNPN and CDR2 SVGIG (reference sequence). The CDR3 nucleotides read TGTGCCTGGAGTCGGGGCACAGCCAACGTCCTGACTTTC. It translates to CAWSRGTANVLTF. Looking up the rest from reference TRBV30 and TRBJ2-6 gives the full variable domain: SQTIHQWPATLVQPVGSPLSLECTVEGTSNPNLYWYRQAAGRGLQLLFYSVGIGQISSEVPQNLSASRPQDRQFILSSKKLLLSDSGFYLCAWSRGTANVLTFGAGSRLTVL.

The genes are TRBV7-3 and TRBJ2-3; the D is unclear. CDR1 SGHTA and CDR2 FQGTGA come from the germline V gene. V lost 5 bases to trimming and J lost 0 bases, with 6 bases between them. The CDR3 spans 13 residues. CDR3 nucleotide sequence: TGTGCCAGCAGCCGCGGTAGCACAGATACGCAGTATTTT. Encoded protein: CASSRGSTDTQYF.

The chain recombines TRBV18 with TRBJ2-5, with D possibly being TRBD2 (5 bases). The CDR3 covers 13 residues. Trimming left V 2 bases short and J 5 bases short, with 9 bases between. The germline V gene encodes CDR1 KGHSH and CDR2 LQKENI. CDR3 sequence (DNA): TGTGCCAGCTCACCAGGTGCGGGTGAGACCCAGTACTTC. Its protein product is CASSPGAGETQYF.

The chain employs TRBV6-5 and TRBJ2-1, with a weak D call TRBD2 (6 bases). Germline lookup yields CDR1 MNHEY and CDR2 SVGAGI. The CDR3 sequence is 13 residues long. Trimming pared 0 bases from V and 9 bases from J, leaving 9 bases between. CDR3 loop: CASSYSAGSEQFF. The CDR3 nucleotides read TGTGCCAGCAGTTACTCTGCGGGGAGTGAGCAGTTCTTC.

V usage is TRBV6-1 and J usage is TRBJ1-2; D is ambiguous. V shed 3 bases and J shed 5 bases, with 7 bases lying between them. The CDR3 is 12 residues long. In germline, CDR1 is MNHNS, CDR2 SASEGT. The CDR3 reads CASSEGGYGYTF. CDR3 nucleotides: TGTGCCAGCAGTGAGGGAGGGTATGGCTACACCTTC.

This clone has a handful of counts. The gene calls are TRBV29-1 and TRBJ2-7, with D uncertain. The V end lost 5 bases, the J end lost 0 bases, and 5 bases lay between the germline ends. Germline loops: CDR1 SQVTM, CDR2 ANQGSEA. The CDR3 has 11 residues. CDR3 nucleotides: TGCAGCGTTCGGAGCTCCTACGAGCAGTACTTC. Its protein product is CSVRSSYEQYF.

As concerns this clone: The same CDR3 is also encoded by other DNA sequences in this sample. This rearrangement joins TRBV14 to TRBJ1-5; D is undetermined. The CDR3 extends over 13 amino acids. In germline, CDR1 is SGHDN, CDR2 FVKESK. Between the trimmed V and J ends, which lost 1 base and 4 bases, there was a span of 5 bases. The CDR3 spells CASSQGLNQPQHF. The CDR3 nucleotides are TGTGCCAGCAGCCAAGGGCTAAATCAGCCCCAGCATTTT.

This clone was counted a few times. Additional DNA sequences in this sample encode the identical CDR3. The CDR3 DNA is TGCGCCAGCAGTGTGGGTGTGGACACTGAAGCTTTCTTT. Translated, it gives CASSVGVDTEAFF. The V gene is TRBV10-1, the J gene TRBJ1-1; no reliable D call. This CDR3 spans 13 amino acids. CDR1 is WNHNN and CDR2 is SYGVQD in the germline V gene (reference sequence). V dropped 4 bases and J dropped 3 bases, with 9 bases sitting between them.